This T cell receptor beta chain emerged from a study of monozygotic twins with inflammatory bowel disease. With regard to this clonotype: Its target is not known.

Study-level results: A lone strong IBD-associated signal or clonotype found no support. Twins with IBD were found to have lower TCRbeta diversity (inverse Simpson) than healthy co-twins.

For each CDR3 protein, TCRdb gives one entry from its re-call of the 5' RACE reads, without DNA. Its table lists over 200,000 distinct CDR3 sequences. The receptor was derived from a human donor with ulcerative colitis or Crohn's disease, or a healthy co-twin of an affected twin (not recorded which). Specimen: blood.

The CDR3 loop is CASTGQVKISNQPQHF. This chain links TRBV2 with TRBJ1-5; the D call from TCRdb, TRBD1, cannot be confirmed without DNA. The CDR3 runs to 16 residues. CDR1 and CDR2 from the germline V gene are SNHLY and FYNNEI.